This T cell receptor (beta chain) appears in the sequencing data of a study of T-cell reconstitution after alpha-beta-depleted transplantation in children. Per the germline V gene, CDR1 is SGHVS and CDR2 is FNYEAQ. V lost 3 bases, J lost 3 bases, and 15 bases stayed unmatched. This CDR3 spans 18 amino acids. Unique molecular identifiers were used to barcode this TCRbeta library. Each CDR3 protein is one row after TCRdb ran MiXCR on the PCR reads. The sample includes under 250,000 distinct CDR3 sequences, approximately 7% of them seen just once. This clonotype was seen at least ten times. The sequence was collected from a boy aged 2 to 10 with acute lymphoblastic leukemia, due to receive a stem cell transplant. The specimen comprised PBMCs, sampled before TCRalphabeta/CD19-depleted stem cell transplant. V gene TRBV7-6 combines with J gene TRBJ2-3; 7 bases line up with TRBD1. The CDR3 sequence is CASSFSPGRGRKTDTQYF. CDR3 DNA: TGTGCCAGCAGCTTTAGCCCGGGAAGGGGGCGCAAAACAGATACGCAGTATTTT.